This record looks at one TCR beta chain sequence and its context. The antigen remains unidentified. V shed 4 bases and J shed 6 bases, with 16 bases lying between them. CDR3 length equals 14 residues. Germline lookup yields CDR1 MNHNS and CDR2 SASEGT. The primer mix had 60 Vbeta and 13 Jbeta primers. Generated by immunoSEQ multiplex PCR, the TCRdb table keeps only in-frame clones and is missing some. The table lists 90,000 to 130,000 clones, approximately 82% of them singletons. These data originate in a study of cytomegalovirus exposure and HLA in healthy donors. Study results and limitations: Earlier analysis found most TCR beta V segments productive about 87% or about 30% of the time. Later analysis identified a missense DCLRE1C variant that was linked to TCR beta V- and J-gene trimming. In a later analysis, donors in an Asian-associated ancestry cluster reportedly had fewer N-insertions in productive TCRs than the cohort mean.

The rearrangement joins TRBV6-1 to TRBJ2-7; TRBD1 might be the D (5 bases). The clonotype comes from a man aged 25 to 40 in good health and CMV-seropositive. Sequencing input: PBMCs. The CDR3 DNA is TGTGCCAGCAGTGCAGATATCCGAAGGGGCGAGCAGTACTTC. Encoded protein: CASSADIRRGEQYF.